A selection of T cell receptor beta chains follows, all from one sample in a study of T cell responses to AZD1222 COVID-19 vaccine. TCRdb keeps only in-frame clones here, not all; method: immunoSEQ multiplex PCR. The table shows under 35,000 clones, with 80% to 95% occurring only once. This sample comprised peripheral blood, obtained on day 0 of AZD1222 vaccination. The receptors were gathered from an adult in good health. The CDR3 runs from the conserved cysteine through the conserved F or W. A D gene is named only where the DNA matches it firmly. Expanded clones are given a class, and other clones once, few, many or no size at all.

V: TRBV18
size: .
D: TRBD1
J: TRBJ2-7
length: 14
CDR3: CASSPGTGGGEQYF
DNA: TGTGCCAGCTCACCAGGGACAGGGGGCGGCGAGCAGTACTTC

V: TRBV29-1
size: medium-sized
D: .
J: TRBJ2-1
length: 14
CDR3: CSVTEDYTPNEQFF
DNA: TGCAGCGTTACGGAGGACTACACTCCCAATGAGCAGTTCTTC

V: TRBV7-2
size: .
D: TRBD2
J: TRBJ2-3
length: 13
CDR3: CASSLGSGDTQYF
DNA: TGTGCCAGCAGCTTAGGTAGCGGGGATACGCAGTATTTT

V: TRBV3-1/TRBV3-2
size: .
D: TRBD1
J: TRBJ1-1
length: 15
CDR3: CASRQTGTGGLQAFF
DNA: TGTGCCAGCAGACAAACCGGGACAGGGGGGTTACAAGCTTTCTTT

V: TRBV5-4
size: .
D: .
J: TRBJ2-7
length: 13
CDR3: CASSLSSSHEQYF
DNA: TGTGCCAGCAGCCTTTCCTCAAGCCACGAGCAGTACTTC

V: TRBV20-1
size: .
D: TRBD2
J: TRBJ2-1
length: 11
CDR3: CSVPGGNEQFF
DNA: TGCAGTGTCCCCGGGGGGAATGAGCAGTTCTTC

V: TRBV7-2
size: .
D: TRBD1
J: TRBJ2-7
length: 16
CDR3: CASSLARSGGSYEQYF
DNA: TGTGCCAGCAGCTTAGCGCGGTCAGGGGGTTCCTACGAGCAGTACTTC

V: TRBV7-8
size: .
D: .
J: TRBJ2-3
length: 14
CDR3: CASSFGPSTDTQYF
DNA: TGTGCCAGCAGCTTCGGACCTAGCACAGATACGCAGTATTTT

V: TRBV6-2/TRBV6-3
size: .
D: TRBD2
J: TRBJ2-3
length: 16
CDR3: CASSYEYGGLPDTQYF
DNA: TGTGCCAGCAGTTACGAATACGGGGGGTTGCCAGATACGCAGTATTTT

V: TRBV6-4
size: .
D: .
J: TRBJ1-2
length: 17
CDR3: CASSDSDWGGCNYGYTF
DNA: TGTGCCAGCAGTGACTCGGATTGGGGAGGGTGTAACTATGGCTACACCTTC

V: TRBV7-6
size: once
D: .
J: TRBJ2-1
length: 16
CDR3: CASSLAIAGSYNEQFF
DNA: TGTGCCAGCAGCTTAGCGATCGCGGGGTCCTACAATGAGCAGTTCTTC

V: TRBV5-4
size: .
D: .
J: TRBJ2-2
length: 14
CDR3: CASSLGQNTGELFF
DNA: TGTGCCAGCAGCTTGGGCCAGAACACCGGGGAGCTGTTTTTT

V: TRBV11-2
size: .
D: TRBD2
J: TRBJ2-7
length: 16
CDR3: CASSTRLAGRSYEQYF
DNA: TGTGCCAGCAGCACCCGACTAGCGGGTCGATCCTACGAGCAGTACTTC

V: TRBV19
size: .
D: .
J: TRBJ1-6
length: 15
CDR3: CASSMQGRANSPLHF
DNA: TGTGCCAGTAGTATGCAAGGCAGGGCCAATTCACCCCTCCACTTT

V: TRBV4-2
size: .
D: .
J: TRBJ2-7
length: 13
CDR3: CASSRERPYEQYF
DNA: TGTGCCAGCAGCCGGGAACGACCCTACGAGCAGTACTTC

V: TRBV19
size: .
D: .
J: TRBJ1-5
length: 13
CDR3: CASSIPLSQPQHF
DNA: TGTGCCAGTAGTATCCCCCTCAGTCAGCCCCAGCATTTT

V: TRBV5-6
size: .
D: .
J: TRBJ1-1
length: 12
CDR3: CASSRPLTEAFF
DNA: TGTGCCAGCAGTCGTCCATTGACTGAAGCTTTCTTT

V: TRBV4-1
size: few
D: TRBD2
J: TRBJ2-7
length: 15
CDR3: CASSQGLAGTYEQYF
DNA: TGCGCCAGCAGCCAGGGACTAGCGGGAACCTACGAGCAGTACTTC

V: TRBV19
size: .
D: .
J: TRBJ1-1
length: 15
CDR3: CASTDSRGARTEAFF
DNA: TGTGCCAGTACCGACAGCAGGGGAGCGCGAACTGAAGCTTTCTTT

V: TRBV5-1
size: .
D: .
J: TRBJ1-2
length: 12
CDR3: CASSPGVYGYTF
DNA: TGCGCCAGCAGCCCCGGAGTGTATGGCTACACCTTC

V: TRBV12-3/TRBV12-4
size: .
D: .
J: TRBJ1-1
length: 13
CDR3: CASSLAGAREAFF
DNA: TGTGCCAGCAGTTTAGCAGGGGCTCGTGAAGCTTTCTTT

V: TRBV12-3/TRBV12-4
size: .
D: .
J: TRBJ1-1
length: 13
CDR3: CASSLGGQSEAFF
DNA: TGTGCCAGCAGTTTAGGGGGCCAATCTGAAGCTTTCTTT

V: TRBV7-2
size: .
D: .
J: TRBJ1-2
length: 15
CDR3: CASAYQGSPRYGYTF
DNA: TGTGCCAGCGCGTATCAGGGATCTCCGCGCTATGGCTACACCTTC

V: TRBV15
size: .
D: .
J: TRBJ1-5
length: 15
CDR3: CATSRDRVENQPQHF
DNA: TGTGCCACCAGCAGAGACAGGGTCGAAAATCAGCCCCAGCATTTT

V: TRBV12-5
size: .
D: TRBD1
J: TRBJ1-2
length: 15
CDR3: CASGLNPGQLYGYTF
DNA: TGTGCTAGTGGTTTGAACCCGGGACAGCTTTATGGCTACACCTTC

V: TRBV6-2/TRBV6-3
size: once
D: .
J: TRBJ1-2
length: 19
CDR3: CASSTTGTHVPAPTAGYTF
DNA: TGTGCCAGCAGTACGACCGGGACACACGTCCCAGCACCAACTGCTGGCTACACCTTC

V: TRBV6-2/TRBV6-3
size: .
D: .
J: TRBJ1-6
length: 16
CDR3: CASSYLPLIQGTPLHF
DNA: TGTGCCAGCAGTTACTTACCTTTGATTCAGGGGACACCCCTCCACTTT

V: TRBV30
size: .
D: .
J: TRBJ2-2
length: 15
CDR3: CAWSDSGRNTGELFF
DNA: TGTGCCTGGAGTGATAGCGGCAGGAACACCGGGGAGCTGTTTTTT

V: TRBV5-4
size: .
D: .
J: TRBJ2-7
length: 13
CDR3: CASSLGGTYEQYF
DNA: TGTGCCAGCAGCTTAGGGGGGACCTACGAGCAGTACTTC

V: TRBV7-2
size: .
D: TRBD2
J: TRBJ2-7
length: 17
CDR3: CASRTRSGSGGAYEQYF
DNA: TGTGCCAGCAGGACGCGATCGGGTAGCGGGGGGGCCTACGAGCAGTACTTC

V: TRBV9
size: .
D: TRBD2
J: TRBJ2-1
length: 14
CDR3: CASSIRGGYNEQFF
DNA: TGTGCCAGCAGTATCCGGGGGGGCTACAATGAGCAGTTCTTC

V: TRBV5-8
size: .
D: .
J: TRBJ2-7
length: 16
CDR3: CASSPRSGQGMYEQYF
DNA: TGTGCCAGCAGCCCGAGGTCGGGACAAGGGATGTACGAGCAGTACTTC

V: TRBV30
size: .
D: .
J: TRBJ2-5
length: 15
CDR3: CAWSVGQMSSETQYF
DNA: TGTGCCTGGAGTGTCGGTCAGATGAGTTCGGAGACCCAGTACTTC

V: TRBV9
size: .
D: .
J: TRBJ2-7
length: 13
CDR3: CASSRGPADEQYF
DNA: TGTGCCAGCAGCAGAGGGCCCGCGGACGAGCAGTACTTC

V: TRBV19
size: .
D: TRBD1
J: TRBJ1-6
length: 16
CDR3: CASSIQQGAKDSPLHF
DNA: TGTGCCAGTAGTATCCAACAGGGGGCTAAAGATTCACCCCTCCACTTT

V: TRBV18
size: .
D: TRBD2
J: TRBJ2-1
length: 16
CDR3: CASSNPSGGALNEQFF
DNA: TGTGCCAGCTCGAACCCCAGCGGGGGGGCTCTCAATGAGCAGTTCTTC

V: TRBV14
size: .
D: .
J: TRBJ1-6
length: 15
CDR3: CASSQVHGANSPLHF
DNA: TGTGCCAGCAGCCAAGTACACGGGGCGAATTCACCCCTCCACTTT